This T cell receptor beta chain was identified during a study of blood T cell repertoires in COVID-19. Only in-frame clones appear in the TCRdb table, and some are missing; sequencing was by immunoSEQ multiplex PCR. The table shows approximately 66,000 clones, with over 85% occurring only once. Material: peripheral blood. This TCR was recovered from a man aged 60-69 years with acute or convalescent COVID-19.

CDR3 loop: CASSTGTGDSPLHF. CDR3 coding DNA: TGCGCCAGCAGCACCGGGACAGGGGACTCACCCCTCCACTTT. The rearrangement uses TRBV5-1 and TRBJ1-6; 10 nucleotides match TRBD1. Trimming removed 4 bases from V and 10 bases from J; junction bases left unmatched: 5. Germline V CDR1 and CDR2: SGHRS, YFSETQ. The CDR3 is 14 amino acids. Drawing the rest from reference TRBV5-1 and TRBJ1-6, the complete variable domain is KAGVTQTPRYLIKTRGQQVTLSCSPISGHRSVSWYQQTPGQGLQFLFEYFSETQRNKGNFPGRFSGRQFSNSRSEMNVSTLELGDSALYLCASSTGTGDSPLHFGNGTRLTVT.